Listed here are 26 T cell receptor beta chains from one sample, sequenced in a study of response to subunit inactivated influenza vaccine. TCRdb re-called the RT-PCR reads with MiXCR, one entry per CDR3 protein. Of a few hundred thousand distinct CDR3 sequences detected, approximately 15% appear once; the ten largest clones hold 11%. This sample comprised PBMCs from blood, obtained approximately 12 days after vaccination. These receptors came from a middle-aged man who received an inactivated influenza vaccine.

This CDR3 reads CASSFGASGSYEQYF. DNA for the CDR3: TGCGCCAGCAGCTTTGGGGCTAGCGGCTCCTACGAGCAGTACTTC. This chain connects TRBV5-1 to TRBJ2-7; 7 positions match TRBD2. The germline gives CDR1 SGHRS, CDR2 YFSETQ. The CDR3 is 15 amino acids. Trimming removed 2 bases from V and 0 bases from J; junction bases left unmatched: 5.

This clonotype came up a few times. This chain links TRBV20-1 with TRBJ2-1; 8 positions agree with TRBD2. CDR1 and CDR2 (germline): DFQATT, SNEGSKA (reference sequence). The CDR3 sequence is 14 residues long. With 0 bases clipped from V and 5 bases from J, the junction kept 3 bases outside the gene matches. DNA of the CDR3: TGCAGTGCTAGAGATCGAGCGGGGGACAATGAGCAGTTCTTC. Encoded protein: CSARDRAGDNEQFF.

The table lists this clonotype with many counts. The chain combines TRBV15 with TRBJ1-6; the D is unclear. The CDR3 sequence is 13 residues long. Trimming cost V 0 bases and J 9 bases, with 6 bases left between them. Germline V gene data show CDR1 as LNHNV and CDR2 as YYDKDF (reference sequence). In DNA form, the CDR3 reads TGTGCCACCAGCAGAGATACTCGTTCACCCCTCCACTTT. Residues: CATSRDTRSPLHF.

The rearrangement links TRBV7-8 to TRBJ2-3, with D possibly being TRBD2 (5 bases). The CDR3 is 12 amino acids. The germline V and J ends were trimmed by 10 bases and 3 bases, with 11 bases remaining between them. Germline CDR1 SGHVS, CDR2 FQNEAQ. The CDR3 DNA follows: TGTGCCACACGAAGGGAGACAGATACGCAGTATTTT. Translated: CATRRETDTQYF.

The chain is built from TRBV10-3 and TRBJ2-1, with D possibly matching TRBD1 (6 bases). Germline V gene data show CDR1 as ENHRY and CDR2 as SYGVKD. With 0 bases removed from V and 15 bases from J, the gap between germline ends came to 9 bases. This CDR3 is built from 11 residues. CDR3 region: CAISESQGRFF. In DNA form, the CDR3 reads TGTGCCATCAGTGAGTCACAGGGACGGTTCTTC.

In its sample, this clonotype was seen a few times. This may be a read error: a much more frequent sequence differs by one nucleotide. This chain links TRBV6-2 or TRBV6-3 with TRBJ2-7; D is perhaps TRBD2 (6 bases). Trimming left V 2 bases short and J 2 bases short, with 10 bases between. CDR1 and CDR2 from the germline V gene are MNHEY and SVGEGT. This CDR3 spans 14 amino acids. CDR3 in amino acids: CASSYPGGTYEQYF. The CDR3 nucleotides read TGTGCCAGCAGTTACCCGGGCGGGACCTACGAGCAGTACTTC.

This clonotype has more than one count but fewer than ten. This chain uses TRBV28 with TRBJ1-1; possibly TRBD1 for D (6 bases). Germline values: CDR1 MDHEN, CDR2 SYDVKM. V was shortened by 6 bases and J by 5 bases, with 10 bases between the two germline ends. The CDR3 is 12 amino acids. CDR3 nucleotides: TGTGCCAGCAGCCCCGACAGGACTGAAGCTTTCTTT. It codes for CASSPDRTEAFF.

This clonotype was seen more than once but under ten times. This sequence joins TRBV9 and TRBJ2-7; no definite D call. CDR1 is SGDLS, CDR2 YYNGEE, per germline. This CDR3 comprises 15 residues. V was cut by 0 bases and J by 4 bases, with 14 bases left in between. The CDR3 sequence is CASSVGIASLYEQYF. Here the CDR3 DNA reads TGTGCCAGCAGCGTAGGAATAGCTTCTCTTTACGAGCAGTACTTC.

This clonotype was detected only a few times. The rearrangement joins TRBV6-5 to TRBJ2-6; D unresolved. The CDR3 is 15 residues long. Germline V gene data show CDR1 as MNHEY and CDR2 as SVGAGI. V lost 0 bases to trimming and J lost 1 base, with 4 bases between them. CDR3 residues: CASSYSKSGANVLTF. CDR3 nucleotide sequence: TGTGCCAGCAGTTACTCGAAGTCTGGGGCCAACGTCCTGACTTTC.

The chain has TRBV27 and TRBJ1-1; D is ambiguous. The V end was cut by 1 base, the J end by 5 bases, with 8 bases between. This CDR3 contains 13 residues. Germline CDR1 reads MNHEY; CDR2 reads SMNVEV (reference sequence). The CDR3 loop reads CASSLFPGTEAFF. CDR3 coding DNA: TGTGCCAGCAGTTTATTCCCGGGGACTGAAGCTTTCTTT.

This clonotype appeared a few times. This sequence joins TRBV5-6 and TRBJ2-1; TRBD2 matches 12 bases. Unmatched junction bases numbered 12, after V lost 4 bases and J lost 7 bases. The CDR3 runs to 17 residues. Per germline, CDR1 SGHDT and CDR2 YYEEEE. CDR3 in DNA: TGTGCCAGCAGCACGATGAGACTAGCGGGAGTGGCGAATGAGCAGTTCTTC. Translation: CASSTMRLAGVANEQFF. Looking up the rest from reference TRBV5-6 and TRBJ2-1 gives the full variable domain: DAGVTQSPTHLIKTRGQQVTLRCSPKSGHDTVSWYQQALGQGPQFIFQYYEEEERQRGNFPDRFSGHQFPNYSSELNVNALLLGDSALYLCASSTMRLAGVANEQFFGPGTRLTVL.

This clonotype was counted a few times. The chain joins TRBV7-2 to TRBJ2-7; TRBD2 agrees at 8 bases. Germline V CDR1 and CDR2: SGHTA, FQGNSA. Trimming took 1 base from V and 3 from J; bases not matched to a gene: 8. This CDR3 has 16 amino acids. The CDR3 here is CASSLGLAGYFYEQYF. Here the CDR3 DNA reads TGTGCCAGCAGCTTAGGATTAGCGGGATACTTCTACGAGCAGTACTTC.

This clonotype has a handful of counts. This chain's CDR3 is CSASTQRGIQYF. The DNA of the CDR3 is TGCAGTGCTAGTACCCAAAGGGGCATTCAGTACTTC. The rearrangement links TRBV20-1 to TRBJ2-4, with D tentatively TRBD1 (5 bases). V dropped 3 bases and J dropped 9 bases, with 12 bases sitting between them. The CDR3 is 12 residues long. Germline V lookup: CDR1 DFQATT, CDR2 SNEGSKA (reference sequence).

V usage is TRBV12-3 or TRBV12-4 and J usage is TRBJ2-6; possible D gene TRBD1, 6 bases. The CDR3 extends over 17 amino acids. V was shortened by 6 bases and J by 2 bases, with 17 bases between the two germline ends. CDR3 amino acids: CASSQTSTGPGANVLTF. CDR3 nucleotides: TGTGCCAGCAGCCAGACTTCCACAGGGCCTGGGGCCAACGTCCTGACTTTC.

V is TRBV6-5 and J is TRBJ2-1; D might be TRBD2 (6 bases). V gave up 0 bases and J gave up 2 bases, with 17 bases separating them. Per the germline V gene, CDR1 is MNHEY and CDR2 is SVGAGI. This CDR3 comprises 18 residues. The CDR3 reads CASSYSGTSQSPYNEQFF. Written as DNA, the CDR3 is TGTGCCAGCAGTTACTCTGGGACTTCCCAGAGTCCCTACAATGAGCAGTTCTTC.

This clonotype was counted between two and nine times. The DNA of the CDR3 is TGTGCCAGCAGCAATGGGAGGAAAGAGACCCAGTACTTC. It specifies CASSNGRKETQYF. This chain joins TRBV3-1 and TRBJ2-5; D might be TRBD2 (6 bases). CDR3 length equals 13 residues. Per the germline V gene, CDR1 is LGHDT and CDR2 is YNNKEL (reference sequence). Trimming removed 5 bases at V and 3 bases at J, with 10 bases between.

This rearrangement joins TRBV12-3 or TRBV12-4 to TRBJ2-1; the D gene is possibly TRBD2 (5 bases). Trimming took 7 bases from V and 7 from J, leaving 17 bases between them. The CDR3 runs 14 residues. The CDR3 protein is CASTPGGSPNEQFF. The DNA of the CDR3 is TGTGCCAGCACCCCCGGAGGTTCCCCGAATGAGCAGTTCTTC.

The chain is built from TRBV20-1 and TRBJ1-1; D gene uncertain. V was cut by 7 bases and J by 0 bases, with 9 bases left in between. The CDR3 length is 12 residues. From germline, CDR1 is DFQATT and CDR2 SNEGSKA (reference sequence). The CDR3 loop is CSVTEVNTEAFF. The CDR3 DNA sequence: TGCAGTGTAACAGAAGTGAACACTGAAGCTTTCTTT.

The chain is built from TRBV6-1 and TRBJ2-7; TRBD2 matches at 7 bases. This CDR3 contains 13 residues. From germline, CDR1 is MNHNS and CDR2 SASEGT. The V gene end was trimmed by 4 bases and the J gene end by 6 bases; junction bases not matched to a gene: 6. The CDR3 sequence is CASSAFRGVEQYF. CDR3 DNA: TGTGCCAGCAGTGCTTTTCGGGGGGTCGAGCAGTACTTC.

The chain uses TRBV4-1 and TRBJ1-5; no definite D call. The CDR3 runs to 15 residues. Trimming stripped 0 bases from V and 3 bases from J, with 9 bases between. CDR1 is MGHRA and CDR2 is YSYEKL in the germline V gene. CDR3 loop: CASSQDPFFNQPQHF. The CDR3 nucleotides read TGCGCCAGCAGCCAAGATCCGTTTTTCAATCAGCCCCAGCATTTT.

CDR3 region: CASSFTGTASYEQYF. In DNA form, the CDR3 reads TGTGCCAGCAGCTTCACAGGTACCGCCTCCTACGAGCAGTACTTC. V and J are TRBV7-8 and TRBJ2-7; weak D call: TRBD1 (5 bases). The CDR3 contains 15 residues. Germline assignment: CDR1 SGHVS and CDR2 FQNEAQ. V lost 3 bases and J lost 0, with 12 bases in between.

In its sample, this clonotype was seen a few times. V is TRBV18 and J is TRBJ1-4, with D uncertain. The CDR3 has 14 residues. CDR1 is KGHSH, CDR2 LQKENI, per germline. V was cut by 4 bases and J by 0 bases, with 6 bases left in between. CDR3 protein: CASSRGTTNEKLFF. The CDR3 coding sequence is TGTGCCAGCTCACGCGGTACAACTAATGAAAAACTGTTTTTT. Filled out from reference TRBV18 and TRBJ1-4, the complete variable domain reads NAGVMQNPRHLVRRRGQEARLRCSPMKGHSHVYWYRQLPEEGLKFMVYLQKENIIDESGMPKERFSAEFPKEGPSILRIQQVVRGDSAAYFCASSRGTTNEKLFFGSGTQLSVL.

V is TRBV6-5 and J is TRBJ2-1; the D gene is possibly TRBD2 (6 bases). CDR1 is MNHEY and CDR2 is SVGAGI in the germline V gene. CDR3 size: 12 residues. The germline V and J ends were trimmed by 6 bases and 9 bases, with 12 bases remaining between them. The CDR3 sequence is CASRGVGGEQFF. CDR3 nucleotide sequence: TGTGCCAGCAGAGGAGTGGGGGGTGAGCAGTTCTTC.

DNA for the CDR3: TGTGCCAGCAGCCAAGAAGTCGCGGGACAGGGAGGCACCGGGGAGCTGTTTTTT. Residues: CASSQEVAGQGGTGELFF. This chain links TRBV4-2 with TRBJ2-2; TRBD1 agrees at 9 bases. The CDR3 is 18 amino acids. The germline gives CDR1 LGHNA, CDR2 YNFKEQ. V trimming: 0 bases; J trimming: 4 bases; junction bases outside the gene matches: 9.

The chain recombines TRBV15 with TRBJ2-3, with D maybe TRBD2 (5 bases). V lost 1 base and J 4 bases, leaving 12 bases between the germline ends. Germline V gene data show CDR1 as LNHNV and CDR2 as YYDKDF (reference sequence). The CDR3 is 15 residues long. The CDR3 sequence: CATSRVSGSADTQYF. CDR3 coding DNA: TGTGCCACCAGCAGAGTGTCAGGTAGCGCAGATACGCAGTATTTT.

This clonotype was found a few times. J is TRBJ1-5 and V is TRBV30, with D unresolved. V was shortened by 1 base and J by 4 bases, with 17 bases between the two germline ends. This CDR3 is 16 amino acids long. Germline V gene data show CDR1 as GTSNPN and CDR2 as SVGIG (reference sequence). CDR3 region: CAWSALGLGENQPQHF. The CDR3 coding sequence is TGTGCCTGGAGTGCCCTGGGATTGGGAGAAAATCAGCCCCAGCATTTT.